This T cell receptor (beta chain) was profiled in a study of blood T cell repertoires in COVID-19. Study as a whole: Donors in the United States, Italy and Spain gave samples during acute or convalescent COVID-19. PBMCs, B-cell-depleted T cells, or T cells provided the cDNA or gDNA that made up the material.

The V and J ends lost 4 bases and 3 bases respectively, with 15 bases between them. Germline CDR1 reads SNHLY; CDR2 reads FYNNEI. The CDR3 consists of 15 residues. Study processing details: Amplification of reference gene primers provided the estimated nucleated cell counts. Using immunoSEQ multiplex PCR, the repertoire was profiled, and TCRdb retains in-frame clones only, with some absent. V and J calls and clone size are as listed in that table; D and trimming were resolved from the DNA. The table includes tens of thousands of clones, 81% detected once. The rearrangement joins TRBV2 to TRBJ2-5; D perhaps matches TRBD2 (6 bases). Sequencing input: peripheral blood. The receptor was derived from a woman aged 80 or older with COVID-19, enrolled during active disease. CDR3 region: CASSVQRVRKETQYF. The CDR3 nucleotides are TGTGCCAGCAGTGTTCAGCGGGTTCGGAAAGAGACCCAGTACTTC.